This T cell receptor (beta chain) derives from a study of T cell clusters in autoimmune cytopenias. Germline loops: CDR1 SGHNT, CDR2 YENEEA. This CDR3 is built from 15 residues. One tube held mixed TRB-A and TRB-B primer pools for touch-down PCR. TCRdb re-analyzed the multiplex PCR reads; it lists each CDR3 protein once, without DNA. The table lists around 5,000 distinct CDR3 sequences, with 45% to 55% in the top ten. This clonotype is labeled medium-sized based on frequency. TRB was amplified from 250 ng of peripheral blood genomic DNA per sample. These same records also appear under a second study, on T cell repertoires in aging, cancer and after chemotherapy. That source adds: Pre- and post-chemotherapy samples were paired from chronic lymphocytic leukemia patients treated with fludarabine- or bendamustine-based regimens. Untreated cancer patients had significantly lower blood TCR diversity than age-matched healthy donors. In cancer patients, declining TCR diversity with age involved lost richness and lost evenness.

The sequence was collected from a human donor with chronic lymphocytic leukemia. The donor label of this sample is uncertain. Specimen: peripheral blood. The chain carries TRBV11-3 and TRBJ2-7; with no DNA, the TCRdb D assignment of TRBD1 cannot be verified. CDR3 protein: CASSPYRGSSHEQYF.